The T cell receptor (beta chain) described here comes from a study of T cells in Graves' hyperthyroidism and ophthalmopathy. Study-wide findings and caveats: A 13 V-J model separated ophthalmopathy from stable hyperthyroidism.

Newly diagnosed patients aged 18 to 65 had hyperthyroidism of under 2 months' duration. Exclusion followed for patients with uncontrolled infection, other autoimmune disease, pregnancy or lactation. Germline values: CDR1 SGHRS, CDR2 YFSETQ. The ends were cut back, 0 bases at V and 6 bases at J, with 6 bases in the middle. There are 13 residues in the CDR3. It was RNA transcripts that yielded the amplified TCR beta CDR3 regions. Using the HTBI primer set, a first-round RT-PCR was run on the TCR CDR3. TCRdb called the multiplex PCR reads again in MiXCR, with one record for every CDR3 protein. The table records fewer than 700,000 distinct CDR3 sequences, around 15% of them present only once. The table lists this clonotype with many counts. No antigen is known for it.

The sequenced sample was blood. This rearrangement joins TRBV5-1 to TRBJ1-4; D is perhaps TRBD1 (5 bases). The receptor was isolated from a woman under 40 with Graves' hyperthyroidism. In DNA form, the CDR3 reads TGCGCCAGCAGCTTGGGGGACGATGAAAAACTGTTTTTT. This codes for CASSLGDDEKLFF.